These T cell receptor beta chains were read from a single sample in a study of blood T cell repertoires in COVID-19. TCRdb keeps only in-frame clones here, not all; method: immunoSEQ multiplex PCR. This sample has about 380,000 clones; 85% occur once, and the top ten carry 3.5% to 4%. Sequenced: peripheral blood. These receptors originate from a woman between 18 and 29 years old with acute or convalescent COVID-19. Both conserved end residues are part of each CDR3. The D gene is left open where the match is weak. The size entry is marked missing in some rows and otherwise reads once, few, many or a size class.

d_gene: -; v_gene: TRBV12-5; abundance: once; j_gene: TRBJ2-7; CDR3nt: TGTGCTAGTGGTTTGGTATCTTCCTACGAGCAGTACTTC; CDR3aa: CASGLVSSYEQYF
d_gene: -; v_gene: TRBV3-1/TRBV3-2; abundance: few; j_gene: TRBJ1-2; CDR3nt: TGTGCCAGCAGCCGCGTGAACGGCTACACCTTC; CDR3aa: CASSRVNGYTF
d_gene: TRBD2; v_gene: TRBV19; abundance: -; j_gene: TRBJ2-1; CDR3nt: TGTGCCAGTAGTATACGGACTAGCGGGAGAAGCAATGAGCAGTTCTTC; CDR3aa: CASSIRTSGRSNEQFF
d_gene: -; v_gene: TRBV4-1; abundance: -; j_gene: TRBJ1-1; CDR3nt: TGCGCCAGCAGCCAAGGGGGCAGGGGCCCAACAAGGGGCACTGAAGCTTTCTTT; CDR3aa: CASSQGGRGPTRGTEAFF
d_gene: -; v_gene: TRBV2; abundance: -; j_gene: TRBJ1-2; CDR3nt: TGTGCCAGCAGTTCTACAGGGAACTATGGCTACACCTTC; CDR3aa: CASSSTGNYGYTF
d_gene: -; v_gene: TRBV25-1; abundance: -; j_gene: TRBJ1-1; CDR3nt: TGTGCCAGCAGTCCCCAGGGGACTGAAGCTTTCTTT; CDR3aa: CASSPQGTEAFF
d_gene: TRBD2; v_gene: TRBV7-3; abundance: few; j_gene: TRBJ2-2; CDR3nt: TGTGCCAGCAGCCCCCTATTAACGGGTCCAGCGGGGGTCACCGGGGAGCTGTTTTTT; CDR3aa: CASSPLLTGPAGVTGELFF
d_gene: -; v_gene: TRBV23-1; abundance: -; j_gene: TRBJ1-3; CDR3nt: TGCGCCAGCAGTCCGGGCTCTGGAAACACCATATATTTT; CDR3aa: CASSPGSGNTIYF
d_gene: -; v_gene: TRBV12-2; abundance: few; j_gene: TRBJ1-6; CDR3nt: TGTGCAAGTCGCGCCACCCAGGGGAAAAGCTCACCCCTCCACTTT; CDR3aa: CASRATQGKSSPLHF
d_gene: TRBD1; v_gene: TRBV5-6; abundance: -; j_gene: TRBJ1-1; CDR3nt: TGTGCCAGCAGCTGGGGGACAGAAGATAAAGCTTTCTTT; CDR3aa: CASSWGTEDKAFF
d_gene: TRBD2; v_gene: TRBV5-1; abundance: -; j_gene: TRBJ2-7; CDR3nt: TGCGCCAGCAGCTCCGGACTAGCAGCCTCTGAGCAGTACTTC; CDR3aa: CASSSGLAASEQYF
d_gene: TRBD1; v_gene: TRBV7-2; abundance: -; j_gene: TRBJ1-5; CDR3nt: TGTGCCAGCAGCTTTGGGACAGGGGTGAATCAGCCCCAGCATTTT; CDR3aa: CASSFGTGVNQPQHF
d_gene: -; v_gene: TRBV24-1; abundance: -; j_gene: TRBJ1-5; CDR3nt: TGTGCCACCAGTGACTTAGGAGACAATCAGCCCCAGCATTTT; CDR3aa: CATSDLGDNQPQHF
d_gene: -; v_gene: TRBV27; abundance: few; j_gene: TRBJ2-5; CDR3nt: TGTGCCAGCTCCCTCCAGCGACAAGAGACCCAGTACTTC; CDR3aa: CASSLQRQETQYF
d_gene: TRBD2; v_gene: TRBV7-9; abundance: -; j_gene: TRBJ2-3; CDR3nt: TGTGCCAGCAGCGACCGACTAGCGGGGGACATCACAGATACGCAGTATTTT; CDR3aa: CASSDRLAGDITDTQYF
d_gene: TRBD1; v_gene: TRBV3-1/TRBV3-2; abundance: -; j_gene: TRBJ1-5; CDR3nt: TGTGCCAGCAGCCAAGGCTCACAGGGGGCGAATCAGCCCCAGCATTTT; CDR3aa: CASSQGSQGANQPQHF
d_gene: -; v_gene: TRBV27; abundance: -; j_gene: TRBJ2-5; CDR3nt: TGTGCCAGCAGTTTCCGGGGAACCGAGACCCAGTACTTC; CDR3aa: CASSFRGTETQYF
d_gene: -; v_gene: TRBV24-1; abundance: -; j_gene: TRBJ2-2; CDR3nt: TGTGCCACCAGTGACCCCGGACAGTCGAACACCGGGGAGCTGTTTTTT; CDR3aa: CATSDPGQSNTGELFF
d_gene: -; v_gene: TRBV19; abundance: -; j_gene: TRBJ1-4; CDR3nt: TGTGCCAGTAGTATGTGGGGTCAGGGTGAAAAACTGTTTTTT; CDR3aa: CASSMWGQGEKLFF
d_gene: -; v_gene: TRBV27; abundance: -; j_gene: TRBJ2-7; CDR3nt: TGTGCCAGCAGTTTATCGGTCGGGTACGAGCAGTACTTC; CDR3aa: CASSLSVGYEQYF
d_gene: TRBD2; v_gene: TRBV2; abundance: -; j_gene: TRBJ2-3; CDR3nt: TGTGCCAGCAGTGGGATACTAGCGGGAGGAGATACGCAGTATTTT; CDR3aa: CASSGILAGGDTQYF
d_gene: -; v_gene: TRBV29-1; abundance: -; j_gene: TRBJ1-1; CDR3nt: TGCAGCGTTGAAGCAGGCCACCCCGGCGCTTTCTTT; CDR3aa: CSVEAGHPGAFF
d_gene: TRBD1; v_gene: TRBV11-1; abundance: -; j_gene: TRBJ2-7; CDR3nt: TGTGCCAGCAGCGACAACAGGGGCGGCTCCTACGAGCAGTACTTC; CDR3aa: CASSDNRGGSYEQYF
d_gene: TRBD1; v_gene: TRBV7-9; abundance: -; j_gene: TRBJ2-7; CDR3nt: TGTGCCAGCAGCCCTCTAGGTAACAGGGGGTCCCACGAGCAGTACTTC; CDR3aa: CASSPLGNRGSHEQYF
d_gene: -; v_gene: TRBV2; abundance: -; j_gene: TRBJ1-2; CDR3nt: TGTGCCAGCAGTTATCCGGGGGTTCGGTATGGCTACACCTTC; CDR3aa: CASSYPGVRYGYTF
d_gene: -; v_gene: TRBV2; abundance: -; j_gene: TRBJ1-3; CDR3nt: TGTGCCAGCGGGACAAGCCCAGGTTACTCTGGAAACACCATATATTTT; CDR3aa: CASGTSPGYSGNTIYF
d_gene: TRBD1; v_gene: TRBV30; abundance: few; j_gene: TRBJ1-5; CDR3nt: TGTGCCTGGAGTGGGGGGACAGGTCAGCCCCAGCATTTT; CDR3aa: CAWSGGTGQPQHF